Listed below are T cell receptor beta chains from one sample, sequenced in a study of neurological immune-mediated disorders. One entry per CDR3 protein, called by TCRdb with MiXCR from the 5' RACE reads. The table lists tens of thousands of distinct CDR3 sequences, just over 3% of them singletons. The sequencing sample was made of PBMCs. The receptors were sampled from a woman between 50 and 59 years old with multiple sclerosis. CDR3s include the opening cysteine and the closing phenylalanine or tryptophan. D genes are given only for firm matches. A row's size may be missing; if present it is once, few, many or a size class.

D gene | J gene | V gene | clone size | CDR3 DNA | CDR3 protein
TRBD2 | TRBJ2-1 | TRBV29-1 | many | TGCAGCGTTAGGACGGGAGGGCCAGATGAGCAGTTCTTC | CSVRTGGPDEQFF
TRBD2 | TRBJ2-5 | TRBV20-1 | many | TGCAGTGCTAGAGATCGGACTAGCGGGAGGGAGACCCAGTACTTC | CSARDRTSGRETQYF
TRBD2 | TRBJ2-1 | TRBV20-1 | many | TGCAGTGCTAGTGATGCCCTCCTAGCGGGAGGATCGTACAATGAGCAGTTCTTC | CSASDALLAGGSYNEQFF
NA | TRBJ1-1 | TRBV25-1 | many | TGTGCCAGCAGGGAGAACACTGAAGCTTTCTTT | CASRENTEAFF
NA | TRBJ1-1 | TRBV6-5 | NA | TGTGCCAGCAGTTACTCGGCCCGTGGGATCACTGAAGCTTTCTTT | CASSYSARGITEAFF
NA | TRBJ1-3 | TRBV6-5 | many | TGTGCCAGCAGTTACTCTTCCCGTGCGAGCTCTGGAAACACCATATATTTT | CASSYSSRASSGNTIYF
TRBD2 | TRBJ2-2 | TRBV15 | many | TGTGCCACCAAGCGGGAGAACACCGGGGAGCTGTTTTTT | CATKRENTGELFF
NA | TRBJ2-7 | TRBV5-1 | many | TGCGCCAGCAGCTTGGGGTTTAGTGGGTCCTACGAGCAGTACTTC | CASSLGFSGSYEQYF
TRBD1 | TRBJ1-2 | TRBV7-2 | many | TGTGCCAGCAGCCCAGGGGGGACAGAACGATTAAATTATGGCTACACCTTC | CASSPGGTERLNYGYTF
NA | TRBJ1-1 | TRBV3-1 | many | TGTGCCAGCAGCCGGCGCCAGTTAACTGAAGCTTTCTTT | CASSRRQLTEAFF
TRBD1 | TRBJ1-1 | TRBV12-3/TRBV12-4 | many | TGTGCCAGCAGCCAACGGACAGGGGGAGGTTACACTGAAGCTTTCTTT | CASSQRTGGGYTEAFF
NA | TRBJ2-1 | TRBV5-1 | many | TGCGCCAGCAGCCGGGAGTTGGGGGTGCAGGAGTTCTTC | CASSRELGVQEFF
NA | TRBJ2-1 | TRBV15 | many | TGTGCCACCAGCAGAGATCGTGGGGAGGTGGATGAGCAGTTCTTC | CATSRDRGEVDEQFF
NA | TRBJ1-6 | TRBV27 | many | TGTGCCAGCAGTCCCTACGGGGGCGATTCAACCCTCAACTTT | CASSPYGGDSTLNF
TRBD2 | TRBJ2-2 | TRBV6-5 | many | TGTGCCAGCAGTTCTCCCGGACTAGCTTCGAACACCGGGGAGCTGTTTTTT | CASSSPGLASNTGELFF
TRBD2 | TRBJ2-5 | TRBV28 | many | TGTGCCAGCAGTGCGGGACTAATTCAAGAGACCCAGTACTTC | CASSAGLIQETQYF
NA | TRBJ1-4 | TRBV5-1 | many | TGCGCCAGCAGCTTGGACACCATAAATGAAAAACTGTTTTTT | CASSLDTINEKLFF
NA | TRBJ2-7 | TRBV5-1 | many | TGCGCCAGCAGCTTGGACTTCTACGAGCAGTACTTC | CASSLDFYEQYF
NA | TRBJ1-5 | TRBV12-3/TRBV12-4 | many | TGTGCCAGCAGTTTATTCGGGGGTATGGGCAATCAGCCCCAGCATTTT | CASSLFGGMGNQPQHF
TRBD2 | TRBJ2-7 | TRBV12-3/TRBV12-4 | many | TGTGCCAGCAGTTTAGCGCACAGGGGGCTAGCGGGAGGTTCCTACGAGCAGTACTTC | CASSLAHRGLAGGSYEQYF
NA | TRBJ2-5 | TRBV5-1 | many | TGCGCCAGCAGCTATAGTAGCGGACTAACGGGGGAGACCCAGTACTTC | CASSYSSGLTGETQYF
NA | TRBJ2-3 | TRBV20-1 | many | TGCAGTGCTAGATGGCCAGCCCCGACAGATACGCAGTATTTT | CSARWPAPTDTQYF
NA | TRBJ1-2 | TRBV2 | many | TGTGCCAGCATGGATTTTACCTATGGCTACACCTTC | CASMDFTYGYTF
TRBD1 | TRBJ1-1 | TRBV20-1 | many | TGCAGTGCCATCGCCGGGACAGGGGGCTTTGAAGCTTTCTTT | CSAIAGTGGFEAFF
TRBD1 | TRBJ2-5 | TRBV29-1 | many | TGCAGCGTTGAGGGACAGGGACAGACCCAGTACTTC | CSVEGQGQTQYF
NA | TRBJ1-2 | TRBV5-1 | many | TGCGCCAGCAGCTTGGAGGGCAGCCCCCTCGAACATTATGGCTACACCTTC | CASSLEGSPLEHYGYTF
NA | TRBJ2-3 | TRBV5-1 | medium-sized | TGCGCCAGCAGCGTTAGCACAGATACGCAGTATTTT | CASSVSTDTQYF
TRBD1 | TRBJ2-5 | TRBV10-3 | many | TGTGCCATCAGCAAAACAGGGGGCTTTCGGGAGACCCAGTACTTC | CAISKTGGFRETQYF
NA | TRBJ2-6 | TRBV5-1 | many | TGCGCCAGCAGAGGGGGAAGCTCTGGGGCCAACGTCCTGACTTTC | CASRGGSSGANVLTF
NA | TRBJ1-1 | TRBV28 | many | TGTGCCAGCAGTCCCCCCCGGCGGGGCACCACTGAAGCTTTCTTT | CASSPPRRGTTEAFF
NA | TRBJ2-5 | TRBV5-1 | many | TGCGCCAGCAGCGTTGACAACCAAGAGACCCAGTACTTC | CASSVDNQETQYF
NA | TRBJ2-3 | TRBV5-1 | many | TGCGCCAGCAGCTTAACAGGGGAGGCAGATACGCAGTATTTT | CASSLTGEADTQYF
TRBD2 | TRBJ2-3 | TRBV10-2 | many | TGCGCCAGCAGTGACAGAGCGGGAGTTGGAGATACGCAGTATTTT | CASSDRAGVGDTQYF
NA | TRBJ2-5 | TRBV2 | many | TGTGCCAGCAGTGGGGAAGAGACCCAGTACTTC | CASSGEETQYF
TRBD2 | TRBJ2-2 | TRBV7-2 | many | TGTGCCAGCAGCCTTAGCGGGAGGGCCGCCGGGGAGCTGTTTTTT | CASSLSGRAAGELFF
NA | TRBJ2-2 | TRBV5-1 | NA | TGCGCCAGCGCCCTGCGCGGGACCGGGGAGCTGTTTTTT | CASALRGTGELFF
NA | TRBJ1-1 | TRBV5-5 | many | TGTGCCAGCAGCTTTGGGGGACTGACTGAAGCTTTCTTT | CASSFGGLTEAFF
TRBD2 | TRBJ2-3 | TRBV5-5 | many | TGTGCCAGCAGCTCGCGGGGGGCCACAGATACGCAGTATTTT | CASSSRGATDTQYF
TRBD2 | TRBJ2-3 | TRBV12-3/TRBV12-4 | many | TGTGCCAGCAGTTTAGCATTTAGCGGGAGTAGGTCAGATACGCAGTATTTT | CASSLAFSGSRSDTQYF
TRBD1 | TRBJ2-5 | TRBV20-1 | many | TGCAGTGCTAGAGCCCCGGGACAGGGCAAGGAGACCCAGTACTTC | CSARAPGQGKETQYF
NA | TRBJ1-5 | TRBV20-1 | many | TGCAGTGCTAGAGGGGGTTCTTGGGGCAATCAGCCCCAGCATTTT | CSARGGSWGNQPQHF
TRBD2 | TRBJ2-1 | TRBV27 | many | TGTGCCAGCAGTTCTAGCGGGGGGGGAGGTGAGCAGTTCTTC | CASSSSGGGGEQFF
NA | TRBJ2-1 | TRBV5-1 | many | TGCGCCAGCAGCTTGGGGGACTACAATGAGCAGTTCTTC | CASSLGDYNEQFF
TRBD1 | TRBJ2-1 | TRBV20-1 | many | TGCAGTGCGAGGCGACAGGGGGCATCTGAGCAGTTCTTC | CSARRQGASEQFF
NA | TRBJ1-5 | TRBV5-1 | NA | TGCGCCAGCAGCTTGGACCTAAATAAGACCCAGAATTTT | CASSLDLNKTQNF
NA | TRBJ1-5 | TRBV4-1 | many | TGCGCCAGCAGCCAAGATATTCGTAACAATCAGCCCCAGCATTTT | CASSQDIRNNQPQHF
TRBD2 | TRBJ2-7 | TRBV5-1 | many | TGCGCCAGCAGCTTGGAAGTAGCGGGAGGGTACGAGCAGTACTTC | CASSLEVAGGYEQYF
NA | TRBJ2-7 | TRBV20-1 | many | TGCAGTGCTAGTGGTTCTAGCTGGGGGGTCGAGCAGTACTTC | CSASGSSWGVEQYF
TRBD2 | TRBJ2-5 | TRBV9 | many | TGTGCCAGCAGCGTTGGACTAGCCCCCCTGGTAGAGACCCAGTACTTC | CASSVGLAPLVETQYF
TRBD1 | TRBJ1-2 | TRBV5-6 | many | TGTGCCAGCAGCTTGTCCAGGGGGCATGGCTACACCTTC | CASSLSRGHGYTF
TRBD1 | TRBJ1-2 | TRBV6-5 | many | TGTGCCAGCAACAAATATAGGGACAGCGGCGATGGCTACACCTTC | CASNKYRDSGDGYTF
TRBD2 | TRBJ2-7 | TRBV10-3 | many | TGTGCCATCAGTGACGCGCGGACTAGCGGGGGGCCCTACGAGCAGTACTTC | CAISDARTSGGPYEQYF
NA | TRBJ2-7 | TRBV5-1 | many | TGCGCCAGCAGCTTGGATGTGACGGGGGAGCAGTACTTC | CASSLDVTGEQYF
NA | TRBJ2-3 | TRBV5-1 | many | TGCGCCAGCAGCTTGGGACTGGCCGGGGCAGATACGCAGTATTTT | CASSLGLAGADTQYF
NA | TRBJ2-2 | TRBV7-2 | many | TGTGCCAGCAGCTGGGGCGGGATACCCGGGGAGCTGTTTTTT | CASSWGGIPGELFF
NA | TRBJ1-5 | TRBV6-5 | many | TGTGCCAGCAGTTACCGAGGACCCAATCAGCCCCAGCATTTT | CASSYRGPNQPQHF